This note documents a single T cell receptor (beta chain) sequence. Its antigen is not known. Peripheral blood and lesional scalp punch biopsies were taken from alopecia areata patients. cDNA serving as the sequencing template came from extracted, reverse transcribed RNA. TCRdb's table, derived via immunoSEQ multiplex PCR, lists solely in-frame clones and lacks some. The table includes approximately 180,000 clones, approximately 70% detected once. The sample is drawn from a study of CD8+ T cells in alopecia areata. Overall study context: Tofacitinib treatment spanned 6 to 18 months, with 6 months off drug afterward. General study findings and limits: Lesional scalp, especially alopecia totalis/universalis, showed higher clonality than normal scalp. Scalp repertoires also include resident alphabeta T cells from normal skin.

Trimming left V 3 bases short and J 10 bases short, with 10 bases between. Germline V gene sequence: CDR1 SGHTA, CDR2 FQGNSA. The CDR3 runs 12 residues. This sample comprised CD8+ T cells sorted from blood, obtained at week 0. This TCR came from a human donor with alopecia areata. The chain recombines TRBV7-2 with TRBJ2-1, with D maybe TRBD1 (5 bases). The CDR3 reads CASSFRPGEQFF. DNA of the CDR3: TGTGCCAGCAGCTTCAGGCCAGGGGAGCAGTTCTTC.